Below are 15 T cell receptor beta chains sequenced from a single sample in a study of persistence of HIV-infected CD4 T cells (dated by TCRdb to between 2020 and 2021). These receptors have no known antigen. This specimen's treatment or condition label, per the study, means: suppressive antiretroviral therapy. As a nonspecific positive control representing the CD4+ T cell repertoire, the cells were stimulated with anti-CD3/anti-CD28 magnetic beads. CD4+ T cells that responded were sorted based on upregulation of both CD40 ligand and CD69. TCRbeta repertoires were sequenced from genomic DNA with the immunoSEQ hsTCRB assay version 4 in survey mode. TCRdb stores this immuneACCESS table with in-frame sequences only. Part of the clones is absent; in the studies checked, under half of the shortfall reflects unresolved V genes, and no reason is known for the rest. This sample comprises under 45,000 clones, approximately 88% of them detected only once. The ten largest clonotypes hold about 0.94% of the sample.

The sequences come from CD4+ T cells sorted from PBMCs after roughly 20-hour stimulation, collected from a patient who received antiretroviral therapy. This specimen's cell subset or site label, per the study, means: CD40L+CD69+ CD4 T cells responding to anti-CD3/anti-CD28 beads, representing the overall repertoire. All receptors derive from an adult man with HIV who was CMV-seropositive.

The V call is TRBV18, the J call TRBJ2-7; D is undetermined. The CDR3 is 16 residues long. Germline V gives CDR1 KGHSH, CDR2 LQKENI. Trimming left V 1 base short and J 5 bases short, with 18 bases between. The CDR3 region has the DNA TGTGCCAGCTCACCACAAGTTGCTGGCAGGACCAACGAGCAGTACTTC. Its translation is CASSPQVAGRTNEQYF.

The rearrangement joins TRBV7-6 to TRBJ2-3; 9 bases align to TRBD2. Germline CDR1 and CDR2: SGHVS and FNYEAQ. V trimming: 2 bases; J trimming: 2 bases; junction bases outside the gene matches: 8. CDR3 size: 17 residues. The CDR3 spells CASSLTLLAGNTDTQYF. CDR3 DNA sequence: TGTGCCAGCAGCTTAACCCTTCTAGCGGGGAACACAGATACGCAGTATTTT.

The chain employs TRBV5-5 and TRBJ2-6; maybe TRBD1 (6 bases). The V gene lost 7 bases and the J gene lost 1 base, with 12 bases spanning the gap. This CDR3 is 15 amino acids long. Germline lookup yields CDR1 SGHKS and CDR2 YYEKEE (reference sequence). The CDR3 nucleotides read TGTGCCAGCGAACAGGGACCGTCTGGGGCCAACGTCCTGACTTTC. This codes for CASEQGPSGANVLTF.

In DNA form, the CDR3 reads TGTGCCAGCAACCCCGAAGATACGCAGTATTTT. Its protein product is CASNPEDTQYF. The chain has TRBV27 and TRBJ2-3; D ambiguous. The germline V and J ends were trimmed by 7 bases and 5 bases, with 7 bases remaining between them. The germline CDR1 and CDR2 sequences are MNHEY and SMNVEV (reference sequence). This CDR3 is 11 amino acids long.

This clone appeared once. The V and J genes are TRBV11-3 and TRBJ2-1; 9 nucleotides align to TRBD1. V was pared by 0 bases and J by 5 bases, with 5 bases of the junction left unmatched. Germline CDR1 reads SGHNT; CDR2 reads YENEEA. CDR3 length: 16 amino acids. CDR3: CASSLDGTGLDNEQFF. The CDR3 nucleotides are TGTGCCAGCAGCTTAGATGGGACAGGGCTGGACAATGAGCAGTTCTTC.

The V gene is TRBV6-5, the J gene TRBJ1-5, with D unclear. This CDR3 spans 14 amino acids. Trimming removed 5 bases at V and 3 bases at J, with 11 bases between. The germline V gene encodes CDR1 MNHEY and CDR2 SVGAGI. DNA of the CDR3: TGTGCCAGCAGTCCCAACAGCAACAATCAGCCCCAGCATTTT. Translating it yields CASSPNSNNQPQHF.

The DNA of the CDR3 is TGTGCCAGCAGTTTTGGTGGAAGGCACCGCCTGGGGACTGAAGCTTTCTTT. It encodes CASSFGGRHRLGTEAFF. This chain uses TRBV28 with TRBJ1-1; D gene uncertain. This CDR3 has 17 amino acids. The V and J ends lost 3 bases and 5 bases respectively, with 22 bases between them. Germline V lookup: CDR1 MDHEN, CDR2 SYDVKM.

V is TRBV6-5 and J is TRBJ2-3; D is unresolved. Germline V gives CDR1 MNHEY, CDR2 SVGAGI. The CDR3 totals 13 residues. V was trimmed by 5 bases and J by 2 bases, leaving 8 bases between them. The DNA for the CDR3 is TGTGCCAGCAGTCAGACTTACACAGATACGCAGTATTTT. This gives the protein CASSQTYTDTQYF.

J is TRBJ1-6 and V is TRBV28; maybe TRBD1 (5 bases). This CDR3 region has 15 residues. The V end lost 6 bases, the J end lost 5 bases, and 14 bases lay between the germline ends. CDR1 is MDHEN and CDR2 is SYDVKM in the germline V gene. The CDR3 DNA reads as TGTGCCAGCAGGGAAGACAGTGCCGATAATTCACCCCTCCACTTT. This codes for CASREDSADNSPLHF.

In its sample, this clone was seen once. This chain's CDR3 is CASSPGAGNQPQHF. CDR3 nucleotide sequence: TGTGCCAGCAGCCCAGGGGCCGGCAATCAGCCCCAGCATTTT. The J gene is TRBJ1-5, the V gene TRBV7-8; D may be TRBD1 (6 bases). With 5 bases removed from V and 2 bases from J, the gap between germline ends came to 10 bases. CDR3 length: 14 amino acids. Germline V gene sequence: CDR1 SGHVS, CDR2 FQNEAQ.

This chain connects TRBV7-2 to TRBJ2-1; D perhaps matches TRBD2 (6 bases). Germline V gives CDR1 SGHTA, CDR2 FQGNSA. The V end was cut by 1 base, the J end by 0 bases, with 19 bases between. The CDR3 totals 19 residues. This CDR3 is CASSLVGAGFSPSYNEQFF. The CDR3 DNA is TGTGCCAGCAGCTTAGTGGGAGCGGGCTTTTCCCCCTCCTACAATGAGCAGTTCTTC.

The chain has TRBV28 and TRBJ2-2; D gene uncertain. The CDR3 is 15 amino acids. Trimming left V 5 bases short and J 1 base short, with 11 bases between. Germline lookup yields CDR1 MDHEN and CDR2 SYDVKM. DNA for the CDR3: TGTGCCAGCAGTGGTCTGGAGAGGAACACCGGGGAGCTGTTTTTT. Protein sequence: CASSGLERNTGELFF.

The chain couples TRBV6-1 to TRBJ2-1; D gene unclear. Trimming pared 2 bases from V and 7 bases from J, leaving 6 bases between. Germline-derived CDR1 and CDR2 are MNHNS and SASEGT. This CDR3 spans 12 amino acids. The CDR3 nucleotides are TGTGCCAGCAGTGAACCCAGAAATGAGCAGTTCTTC. It is translated as CASSEPRNEQFF.

The V gene is TRBV3-1 (or the pseudogene TRBV3-2), the J gene TRBJ1-4; D call uncertain. Trimming took off 0 bases at V and 4 bases at J, with 9 bases between the two ends. This CDR3 region has 15 residues. Germline CDR1 LGHDT, CDR2 YNNKEL (reference sequence). DNA of the CDR3: TGTGCCAGCAGCCAAGACCCCCACGATAATGAAAAACTGTTTTTT. Its translation: CASSQDPHDNEKLFF.

The chain has TRBV5-1 and TRBJ2-3; the D gene is possibly TRBD1 (6 bases). Germline loops: CDR1 SGHRS, CDR2 YFSETQ. This CDR3 is built from 16 residues. Trimming shortened V by 1 base and J by 0 bases, and 12 bases separated the two germline ends. For the CDR3, the DNA is TGCGCCAGCAGCTTGAACCAGGGGCCAAGCACAGATACGCAGTATTTT. Residues: CASSLNQGPSTDTQYF.